Presented here are 16 T cell receptor beta chains from one specimen sequenced in a study of PD-1 blockade in mismatch repair-deficient tumors. Repertoires were generated with immunoSEQ multiplex PCR, while TCRdb's copy carries only in-frame clones and drops some. The table shows tens of thousands of clones, with approximately 84% occurring only once. Sequencing used peripheral blood, obtained 12 weeks after starting pembrolizumab. The receptor source for this set is an adult with mismatch repair-deficient cancer.

The V and J genes are TRBV30 and TRBJ2-5, with TRBD2 identical over 8 bases. The J segment lost 1 base and the V segment lost 0 bases, leaving 4 bases of the junction unmatched. CDR1 and CDR2 from the germline V gene are GTSNPN and SVGIG (reference sequence). The CDR3 sequence is 15 residues long. The CDR3 DNA sequence: TGTGCCTGGAGTGTACCCGGGAGGGTCCAAGAGACCCAGTACTTC. This translates into CAWSVPGRVQETQYF.

The rearrangement joins TRBV4-1 to TRBJ2-1, with 12 bases matching TRBD2. Germline values: CDR1 MGHRA, CDR2 YSYEKL. CDR3 length: 20 amino acids. The V segment lost 3 bases and the J segment 1 base; nucleotides outside the gene matches: 13. CDR3 DNA sequence: TGCGCCAGCAGCCATTCACCGGGACTAGCGGGCCAAGGTTCCTACAATGAGCAGTTCTTC. This sequence encodes CASSHSPGLAGQGSYNEQFF.

The chain combines TRBV7-3 with TRBJ2-2; TRBD2 matches at 8 bases. The junction had 11 bases not matched to a gene; V was cut back by 5 bases and J by 6 bases. The V gene's germline CDR1 is SGHTA and CDR2 FQGTGA. This CDR3 comprises 16 residues. DNA for the CDR3: TGTGCCAGCAGCCCTACCCCAGCGGGAGCGGCCGGGGAGCTGTTTTTT. It codes for CASSPTPAGAAGELFF.

The chain employs TRBV27 and TRBJ1-2; D not resolved. V lost 6 bases, J lost 8 bases, and 16 bases lay in between. CDR3 length equals 13 residues. Germline CDR1 MNHEY, CDR2 SMNVEV (reference sequence). This CDR3 reads CASSTKGSGGYTF. The CDR3 DNA reads as TGTGCCAGCAGCACCAAAGGGTCCGGGGGCTACACCTTC.

The chain recombines TRBV7-9 with TRBJ2-5; 7 bases agree with TRBD1. This CDR3 spans 14 amino acids. Trimming took 6 bases from V and 2 from J; bases not matched to a gene: 6. CDR1 and CDR2 (germline): SEHNR, FQNEAQ (reference sequence). CDR3 protein: CASSRQGVQETQYF. CDR3 coding DNA: TGTGCCAGCAGTCGGCAGGGGGTACAAGAGACCCAGTACTTC.

This chain joins TRBV27 and TRBJ2-1; D gene ambiguous. The CDR3 contains 15 residues. Germline CDR1 reads MNHEY; CDR2 reads SMNVEV (reference sequence). Trimming stripped 2 bases from V and 6 bases from J, with 14 bases between. The CDR3 bases are TGTGCCAGCAGTTTAGTATATCCCACTTCCAATGAGCAGTTCTTC. Its translation is CASSLVYPTSNEQFF.

The J gene is TRBJ1-4, the V gene TRBV5-1; no definite D call. CDR3 length: 14 residues. Between the trimmed V and J ends, which lost 1 base and 8 bases, there was a span of 12 bases. The germline gives CDR1 SGHRS, CDR2 YFSETQ. The CDR3 DNA reads TGCGCCAGCAGCTTGCGCGGTCCTAGCGAAAAACTGTTTTTT. Its protein is CASSLRGPSEKLFF.

V gene TRBV5-1 combines with J gene TRBJ2-5; 7 bases align to TRBD2. Germline CDR1 reads SGHRS; CDR2 reads YFSETQ. Trimming cost V 4 bases and J 0 bases; bases outside gene matches: 15. The CDR3 loop spans 18 amino acids. The CDR3 is CASSPTFRGSQYQETQYF. CDR3 sequence (DNA): TGCGCCAGCAGCCCCACGTTTCGCGGGAGTCAGTACCAAGAGACCCAGTACTTC.

The chain is built from TRBV6-6 and TRBJ1-1, with a weak D call TRBD1 (5 bases). The CDR3 is 14 residues long. Trimming removed 7 bases from V and 0 bases from J, with 12 bases in between. Germline CDR1 MNHNY, CDR2 SVGAGI (reference sequence). Here the CDR3 reads CASTFWGMNTEAFF. The CDR3 coding sequence is TGTGCCAGCACCTTTTGGGGGATGAACACTGAAGCTTTCTTT.

The CDR3 here is CASSLSSGRNTGELFF. The CDR3 nucleotides are TGTGCCAGCAGCCTGTCTAGCGGGAGGAACACCGGGGAGCTGTTTTTT. The rearrangement uses TRBV7-3 and TRBJ2-2; 10 nucleotides line up with TRBD2. The V gene's germline CDR1 is SGHTA and CDR2 FQGTGA. The CDR3 runs 16 residues. The V segment lost 5 bases and the J segment 1 base; nucleotides outside the gene matches: 4.

To note about this clone: Germline and junction disagree at one end, which may indicate a read error. The V gene is TRBV29-1, the J gene TRBJ2-4, with D possibly being TRBD2 (7 bases). The CDR3 extends over 10 amino acids. Germline lookup yields CDR1 SQVTM and CDR2 ANQGSEA. Here the CDR3 DNA reads TGCAGCGACCTAGGGGGGGCCGGGAGGTTC. Translating it yields CSDLGGAGRF.

J is TRBJ2-5 and V is TRBV11-1; no reliable D call. This CDR3 contains 15 residues. V was pared by 0 bases and J by 0 bases, with 8 bases between. From germline, CDR1 is SGHAT and CDR2 FQDESV (reference sequence). The chain's CDR3 is CASSLAALYQETQYF. CDR3 coding DNA: TGTGCCAGCAGCTTAGCGGCCCTTTACCAAGAGACCCAGTACTTC.

The rearrangement uses TRBV5-8 and TRBJ2-7; D gene unclear. Germline V gene lookup returns CDR1 SGHTS and CDR2 YDEGEE. The CDR3 has 12 amino acids. V lost 1 base to trimming and J lost 2 bases, with 4 bases between them. CDR3 amino acids: CASSLTPYEQYF. The CDR3 DNA sequence: TGTGCCAGCAGCTTGACCCCCTACGAGCAGTACTTC.

Concerning this clone itself: One end of the junction varies from germline; a read error may be responsible. The genes are TRBV7-7 and TRBJ2-5, with 12 bases identical to TRBD2. From germline, CDR1 is SSHAT and CDR2 FNYEAQ (reference sequence). The CDR3 spans 16 residues. CDR3 sequence reads: CASSLSGLAGAETQYF. CDR3 in DNA: TGTGCTAGCAGCCTCTCGGGACTAGCGGGCGCAGAGACCCAGTACTTC.

Regarding this clone: At one end, the junction sequence differs from germline, possibly due to a read error. This sequence joins TRBV7-7 and TRBJ2-2; weak D call: TRBD1 (6 bases). This CDR3 has 13 residues. Germline loops: CDR1 SSHAT, CDR2 FNYEAQ (reference sequence). The CDR3 reads CASSLQGNGELFF. The CDR3 region has the DNA TGTGCTAGCAGCTTGCAGGGGAACGGGGAGCTGTTTTTT.

This sequence joins TRBV29-1 and TRBJ2-2; 8 bases are shared with TRBD1. Germline V gene sequence: CDR1 SQVTM, CDR2 ANQGSEA. The CDR3 runs 16 residues. V dropped 1 base and J dropped 3; count of bases not matched to a gene: 7. The CDR3 region is CSVEGVRQGYTGELFF. DNA for the CDR3: TGCAGCGTTGAAGGGGTTAGACAGGGGTACACCGGGGAGCTGTTTTTT.